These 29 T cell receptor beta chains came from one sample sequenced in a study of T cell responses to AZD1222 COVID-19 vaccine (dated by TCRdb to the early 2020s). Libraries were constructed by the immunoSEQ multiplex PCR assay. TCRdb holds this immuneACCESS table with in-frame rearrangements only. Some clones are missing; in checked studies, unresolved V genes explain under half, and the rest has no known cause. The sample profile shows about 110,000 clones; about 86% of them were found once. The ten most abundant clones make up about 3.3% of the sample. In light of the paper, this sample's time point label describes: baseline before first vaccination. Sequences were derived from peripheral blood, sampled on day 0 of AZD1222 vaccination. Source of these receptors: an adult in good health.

The CDR3 is CASSLRRGSYEQYF. The DNA for the CDR3 is TGTGCCAGCAGTCTTCGGAGGGGCAGCTACGAGCAGTACTTC. This rearrangement joins TRBV27 to TRBJ2-7; weak D call: TRBD2 (6 bases). Germline lookup yields CDR1 MNHEY and CDR2 SMNVEV (reference sequence). The V and J ends lost 5 bases and 3 bases respectively, with 14 bases between them. CDR3 length equals 14 residues.

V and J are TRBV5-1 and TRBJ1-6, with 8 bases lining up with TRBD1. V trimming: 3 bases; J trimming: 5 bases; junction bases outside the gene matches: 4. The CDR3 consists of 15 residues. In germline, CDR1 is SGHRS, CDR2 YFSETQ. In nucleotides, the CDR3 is TGCGCCAGCAGCTACACAGGGGGGAATAATTCACCCCTCCACTTT. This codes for CASSYTGGNNSPLHF.

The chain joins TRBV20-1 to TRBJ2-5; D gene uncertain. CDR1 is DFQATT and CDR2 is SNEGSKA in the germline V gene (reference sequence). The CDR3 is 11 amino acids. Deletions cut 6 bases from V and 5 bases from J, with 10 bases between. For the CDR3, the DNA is TGCAGTGCACCAAAAGAGGAGACCCAGTACTTC. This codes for CSAPKEETQYF.

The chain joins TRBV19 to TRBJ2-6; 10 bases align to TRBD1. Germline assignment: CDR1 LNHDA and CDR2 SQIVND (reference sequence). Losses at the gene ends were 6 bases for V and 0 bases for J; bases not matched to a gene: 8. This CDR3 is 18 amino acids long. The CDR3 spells CASSSGTGVFSGANVLTF. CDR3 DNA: TGTGCCAGTAGCTCCGGGACAGGGGTGTTCTCTGGGGCCAACGTCCTGACTTTC.

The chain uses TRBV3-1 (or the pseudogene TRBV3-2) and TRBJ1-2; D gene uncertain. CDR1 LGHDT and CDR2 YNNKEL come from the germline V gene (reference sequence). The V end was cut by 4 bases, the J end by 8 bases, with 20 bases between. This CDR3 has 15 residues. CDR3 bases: TGTGCCAGCAGCCCGGACCCATTTTCGGCTGAGGGCTACACCTTC. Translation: CASSPDPFSAEGYTF.

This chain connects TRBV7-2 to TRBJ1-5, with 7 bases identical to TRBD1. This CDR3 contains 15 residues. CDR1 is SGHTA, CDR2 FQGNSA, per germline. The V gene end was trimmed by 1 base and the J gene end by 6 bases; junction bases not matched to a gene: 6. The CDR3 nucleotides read TGTGCCAGCAGCTTAGTGGATAGGGGGCGTCAGCCCCAGCATTTT. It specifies CASSLVDRGRQPQHF. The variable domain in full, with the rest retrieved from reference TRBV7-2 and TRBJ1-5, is GAGVSQSPSNKVTEKGKDVELRCDPISGHTALYWYRQSLGQGLEFLIYFQGNSAPDKSGLPSDRFSAERTGGSVSTLTIQRTQQEDSAVYLCASSLVDRGRQPQHFGDGTRLSIL.

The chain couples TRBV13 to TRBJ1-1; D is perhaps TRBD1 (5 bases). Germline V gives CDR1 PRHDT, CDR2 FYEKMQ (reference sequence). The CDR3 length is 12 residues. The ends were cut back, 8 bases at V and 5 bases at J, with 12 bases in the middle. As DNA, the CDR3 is TGTGCCAGCGGGGGGGTGTATACTGAAGCTTTCTTT. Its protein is CASGGVYTEAFF.

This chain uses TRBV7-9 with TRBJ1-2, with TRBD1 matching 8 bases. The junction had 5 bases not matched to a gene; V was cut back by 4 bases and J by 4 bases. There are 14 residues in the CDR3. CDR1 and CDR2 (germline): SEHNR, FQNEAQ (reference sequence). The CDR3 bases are TGTGCCAGCAGCTCCTCAGGGGGCAGCTATGGCTACACCTTC. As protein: CASSSSGGSYGYTF.

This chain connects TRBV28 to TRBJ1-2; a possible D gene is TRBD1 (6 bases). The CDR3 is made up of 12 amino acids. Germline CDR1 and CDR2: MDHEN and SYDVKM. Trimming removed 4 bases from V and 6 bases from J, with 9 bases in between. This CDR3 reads CASSSPGDGYTF. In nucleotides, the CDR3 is TGTGCCAGCAGTTCCCCAGGGGATGGCTACACCTTC.

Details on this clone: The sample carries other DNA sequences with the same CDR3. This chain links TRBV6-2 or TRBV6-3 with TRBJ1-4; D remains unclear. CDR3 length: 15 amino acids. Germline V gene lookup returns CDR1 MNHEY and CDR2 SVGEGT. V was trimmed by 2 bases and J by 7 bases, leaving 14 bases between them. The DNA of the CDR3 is TGTGCCAGCAGTTACGGCGGAGGAGTGGGTGAAAAACTGTTTTTT. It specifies CASSYGGGVGEKLFF.

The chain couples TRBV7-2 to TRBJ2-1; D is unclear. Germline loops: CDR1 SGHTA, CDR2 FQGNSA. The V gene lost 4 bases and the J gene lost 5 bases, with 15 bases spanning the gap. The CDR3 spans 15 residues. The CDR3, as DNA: TGTGCCAGCAGCTCTAGGGCTCAGTGGGACAATGAGCAGTTCTTC. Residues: CASSSRAQWDNEQFF.

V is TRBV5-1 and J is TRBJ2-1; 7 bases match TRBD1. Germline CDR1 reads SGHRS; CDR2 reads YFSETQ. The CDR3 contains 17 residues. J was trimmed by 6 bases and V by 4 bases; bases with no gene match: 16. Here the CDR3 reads CASSEFSGTEMTNEQFF. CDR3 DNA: TGCGCCAGCAGCGAGTTCTCCGGGACAGAAATGACCAATGAGCAGTTCTTC.

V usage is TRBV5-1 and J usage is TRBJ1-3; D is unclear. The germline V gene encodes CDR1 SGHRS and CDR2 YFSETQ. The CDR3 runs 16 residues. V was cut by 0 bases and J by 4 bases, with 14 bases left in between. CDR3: CASSLAGRRYGNTIYF. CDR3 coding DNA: TGCGCCAGCAGCTTGGCTGGACGAAGATACGGAAACACCATATATTTT. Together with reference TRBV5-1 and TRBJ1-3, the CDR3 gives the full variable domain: KAGVTQTPRYLIKTRGQQVTLSCSPISGHRSVSWYQQTPGQGLQFLFEYFSETQRNKGNFPGRFSGRQFSNSRSEMNVSTLELGDSALYLCASSLAGRRYGNTIYFGEGSWLTVV.

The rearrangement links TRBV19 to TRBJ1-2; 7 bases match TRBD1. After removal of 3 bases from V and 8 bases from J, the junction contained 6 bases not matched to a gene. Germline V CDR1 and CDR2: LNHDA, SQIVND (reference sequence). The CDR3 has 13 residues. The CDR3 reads CASSIRQGGGYTF. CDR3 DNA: TGTGCCAGTAGTATCCGACAGGGCGGCGGCTACACCTTC.

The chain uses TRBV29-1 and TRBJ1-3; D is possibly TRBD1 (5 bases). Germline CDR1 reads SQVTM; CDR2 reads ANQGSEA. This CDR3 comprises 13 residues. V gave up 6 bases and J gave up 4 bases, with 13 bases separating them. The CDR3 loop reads CSVNRDLGNTIYF. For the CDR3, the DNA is TGCAGCGTCAACCGGGACCTAGGAAACACCATATATTTT.

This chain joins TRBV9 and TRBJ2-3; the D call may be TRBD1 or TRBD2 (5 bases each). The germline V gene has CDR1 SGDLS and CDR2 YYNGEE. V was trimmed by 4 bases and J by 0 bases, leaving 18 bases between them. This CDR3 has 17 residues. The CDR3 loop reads CASSPHGGEGSTDTQYF. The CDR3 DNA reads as TGTGCCAGCAGCCCTCACGGAGGCGAGGGGAGCACAGATACGCAGTATTTT.

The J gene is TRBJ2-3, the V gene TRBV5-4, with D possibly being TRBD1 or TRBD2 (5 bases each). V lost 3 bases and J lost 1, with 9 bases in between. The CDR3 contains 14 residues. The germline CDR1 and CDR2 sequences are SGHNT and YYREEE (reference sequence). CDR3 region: CASSSRGGTDTQYF. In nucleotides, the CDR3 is TGTGCCAGCAGCTCACGAGGGGGCACAGATACGCAGTATTTT.

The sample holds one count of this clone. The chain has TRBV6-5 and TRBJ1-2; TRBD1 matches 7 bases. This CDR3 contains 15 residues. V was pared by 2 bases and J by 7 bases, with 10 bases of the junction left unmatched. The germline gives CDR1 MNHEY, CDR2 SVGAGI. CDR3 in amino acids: CASSYQTGMRAGYTF. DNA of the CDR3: TGTGCCAGCAGTTACCAGACAGGGATGCGTGCTGGCTACACCTTC.

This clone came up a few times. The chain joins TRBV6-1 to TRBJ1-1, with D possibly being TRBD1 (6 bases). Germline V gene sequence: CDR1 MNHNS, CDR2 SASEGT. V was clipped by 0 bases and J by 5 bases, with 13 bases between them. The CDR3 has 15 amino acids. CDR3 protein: CASSEAQGRWTEAFF. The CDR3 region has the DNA TGTGCCAGCAGTGAAGCTCAGGGGAGGTGGACTGAAGCTTTCTTT.

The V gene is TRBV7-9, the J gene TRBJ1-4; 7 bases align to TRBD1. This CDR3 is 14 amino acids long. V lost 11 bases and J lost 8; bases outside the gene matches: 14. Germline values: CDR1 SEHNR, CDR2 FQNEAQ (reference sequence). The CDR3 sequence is CACTTGDGGEKLFF. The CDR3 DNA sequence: TGTGCCTGTACTACAGGGGACGGAGGAGAAAAACTGTTTTTT.

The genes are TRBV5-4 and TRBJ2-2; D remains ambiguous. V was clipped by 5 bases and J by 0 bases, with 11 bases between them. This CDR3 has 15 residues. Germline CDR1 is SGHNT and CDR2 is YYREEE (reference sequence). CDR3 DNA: TGTGCCAGCAGTTTCACGGCGGCGAACACCGGGGAGCTGTTTTTT. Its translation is CASSFTAANTGELFF.

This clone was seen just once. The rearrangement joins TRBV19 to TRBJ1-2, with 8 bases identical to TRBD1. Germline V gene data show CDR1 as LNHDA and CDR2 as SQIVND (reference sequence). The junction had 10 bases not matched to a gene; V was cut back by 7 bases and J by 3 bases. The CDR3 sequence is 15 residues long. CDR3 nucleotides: TGTGCCAGTAAATCTACAGGGGGGATTTACTATGGCTACACCTTC. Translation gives CASKSTGGIYYGYTF.

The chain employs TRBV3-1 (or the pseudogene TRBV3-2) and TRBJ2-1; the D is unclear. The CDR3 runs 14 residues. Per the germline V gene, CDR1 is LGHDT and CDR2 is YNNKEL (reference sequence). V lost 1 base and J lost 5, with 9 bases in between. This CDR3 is CASSQGVVNNEQFF. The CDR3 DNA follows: TGTGCCAGCAGCCAAGGCGTCGTCAACAATGAGCAGTTCTTC.

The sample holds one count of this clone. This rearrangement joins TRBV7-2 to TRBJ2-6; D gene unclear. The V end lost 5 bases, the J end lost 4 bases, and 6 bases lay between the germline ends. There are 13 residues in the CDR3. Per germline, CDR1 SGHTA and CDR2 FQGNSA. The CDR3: CASSPPGANVLTF. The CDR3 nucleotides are TGTGCCAGCAGCCCCCCGGGGGCCAACGTCCTGACTTTC.

DNA for the CDR3: TGCAGTGCTAGGGGGCACACTGAAGCTTTCTTT. Translated: CSARGHTEAFF. This rearrangement joins TRBV20-1 to TRBJ1-1; D is possibly TRBD1 (5 bases). Deletions cut 3 bases from V and 3 bases from J, with 5 bases between. Germline values: CDR1 DFQATT, CDR2 SNEGSKA (reference sequence). The CDR3 spans 11 residues.

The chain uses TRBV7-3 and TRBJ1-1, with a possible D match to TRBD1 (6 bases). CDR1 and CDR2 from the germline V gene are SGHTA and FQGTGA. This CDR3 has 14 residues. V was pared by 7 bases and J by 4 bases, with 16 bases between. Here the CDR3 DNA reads TGTGCCAGCACTAACGGACAGACGGGCACTGAAGCTTTCTTT. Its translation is CASTNGQTGTEAFF. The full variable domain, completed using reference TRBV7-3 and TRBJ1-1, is GAGVSQTPSNKVTEKGKYVELRCDPISGHTALYWYRQSLGQGPEFLIYFQGTGAADDSGLPNDRFFAVRPEGSVSTLKIQRTERGDSAVYLCASTNGQTGTEAFFGQGTRLTVV.

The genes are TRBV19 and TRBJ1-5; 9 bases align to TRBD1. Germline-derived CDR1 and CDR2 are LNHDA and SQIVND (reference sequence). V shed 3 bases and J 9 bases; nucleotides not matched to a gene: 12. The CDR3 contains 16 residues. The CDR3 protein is CASSIGTGQGSVPQHF. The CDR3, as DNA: TGTGCCAGTAGTATCGGAACCGGACAGGGGTCGGTGCCCCAGCATTTT.

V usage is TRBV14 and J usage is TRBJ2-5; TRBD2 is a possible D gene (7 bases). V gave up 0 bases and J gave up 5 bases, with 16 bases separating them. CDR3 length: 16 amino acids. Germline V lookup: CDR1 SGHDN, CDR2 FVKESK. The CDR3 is CASSQDGWGGRETQYF. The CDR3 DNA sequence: TGTGCCAGCAGCCAAGACGGATGGGGGGGCAGGGAGACCCAGTACTTC.

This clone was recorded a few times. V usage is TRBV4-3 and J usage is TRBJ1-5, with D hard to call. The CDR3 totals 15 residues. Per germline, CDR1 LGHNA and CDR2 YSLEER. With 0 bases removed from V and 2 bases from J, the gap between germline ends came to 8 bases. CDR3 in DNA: TGCGCCAGCAGCCAAGAAGGTTGGGGCAATCAGCCCCAGCATTTT. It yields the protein CASSQEGWGNQPQHF.